A single sample is the source of the 14 T cell receptor beta chains below, sequenced in a study of T cells in Graves' hyperthyroidism and ophthalmopathy. The TCR beta CDR3 regions underwent amplification using RNA transcripts as the source. Using the HTBI primer set, a first-round RT-PCR was run on the TCR CDR3. TCRdb re-derived calls from the multiplex PCR reads in MiXCR, one entry per CDR3 protein. Here the sample spans around 600,000 distinct CDR3 sequences, about 14% being singletons. The sequencing sample was made of blood. These receptor sequences come from a woman in her fifties or sixties with Graves' ophthalmopathy.

This clonotype has ten or more counts. The V call is TRBV7-9, the J call TRBJ2-1; TRBD2 aligns across 7 bases. This CDR3 is built from 16 residues. Germline lookup yields CDR1 SEHNR and CDR2 FQNEAQ (reference sequence). V shed 5 bases, J shed 7 bases, and the junction held 14 bases outside the gene matches. CDR3 residues: CASSPKGSGFVNEQFF. CDR3 nucleotides: TGTGCCAGCAGCCCAAAGGGTAGCGGGTTCGTGAATGAGCAGTTCTTC.

This clonotype was counted at least ten times. The chain combines TRBV7-6 with TRBJ1-3; 10 nucleotides line up with TRBD1. CDR1 SGHVS and CDR2 FNYEAQ come from the germline V gene. Trimming took 5 bases from V and 4 from J; bases not matched to a gene: 5. CDR3 length: 15 residues. The CDR3 sequence is CASSAGTGDGNTIYF. CDR3 DNA: TGTGCCAGCAGCGCCGGGACAGGGGACGGAAACACCATATATTTT.

This chain connects TRBV6-1 to TRBJ1-5; tentatively, D is TRBD1 (6 bases). The CDR3 extends over 16 amino acids. Trimming pared 5 bases from V and 1 base from J, leaving 15 bases between. The germline V gene encodes CDR1 MNHNS and CDR2 SASEGT. Here the CDR3 reads CASSITQGISNQPQHF. Here the CDR3 DNA reads TGTGCCAGCAGTATTACACAGGGAATAAGCAATCAGCCCCAGCATTTT.

Ten or more counts support this clonotype. The chain links TRBV29-1 to TRBJ2-5; D might be TRBD1 or TRBD2, each matching 6 bases. CDR3 length: 14 amino acids. Per the germline V gene, CDR1 is SQVTM and CDR2 is ANQGSEA. Trimming took 8 bases from V and 1 from J, leaving 17 bases between them. The CDR3 DNA is TGCAGCCCGCTGGGGGGCTCGGTCCAAGAGACCCAGTACTTC. Its translation: CSPLGGSVQETQYF.

The genes are TRBV4-1 and TRBJ2-7; TRBD1 aligns across 10 bases. The CDR3 extends over 17 amino acids. Germline CDR1 MGHRA, CDR2 YSYEKL. The ends lost 1 base at V and 3 bases at J; junction bases unmatched: 9. The CDR3 DNA sequence: TGCGCCAGCAGCCAAGGACAGGGGGCGTTTCTTTTCTACGAGCAGTACTTC. Amino acids: CASSQGQGAFLFYEQYF.

This clonotype was observed many times. The gene calls are TRBV28 and TRBJ2-2; D may be TRBD1 (6 bases). This CDR3 region has 14 residues. Trimming left V 5 bases short and J 4 bases short, with 11 bases between. The germline V gene has CDR1 MDHEN and CDR2 SYDVKM. The CDR3 region is CASSTTGLTGELFF. The CDR3, as DNA: TGTGCCAGCAGTACGACAGGTCTCACCGGGGAGCTGTTTTTT. The complete variable domain, with remaining parts taken from reference TRBV28 and TRBJ2-2, reads DVKVTQSSRYLVKRTGEKVFLECVQDMDHENMFWYRQDPGLGLRLIYFSYDVKMKEKGDIPEGYSVSREKKERFSLILESASTNQTSMYLCASSTTGLTGELFFGEGSRLTVL.

This clonotype was seen a few times. The J gene is TRBJ2-3, the V gene TRBV7-2; 9 bases line up with TRBD2. The length of the CDR3 is 17 residues. J lost 2 bases, V lost 5 bases, and 11 bases had no gene match. Looked up from germline, CDR1 is SGHTA and CDR2 is FQGNSA. CDR3 nucleotide sequence: TGTGCCAGCAGCCGGCGGGAGCTAGCGGGGACCACAGATACGCAGTATTTT. It codes for CASSRRELAGTTDTQYF.

This clonotype was observed many times. V usage is TRBV5-1 and J usage is TRBJ2-1, with a tentative D call TRBD2 (7 bases). The CDR3 has 21 residues. Germline CDR1 SGHRS, CDR2 YFSETQ. The V end lost 0 bases, the J end lost 4 bases, and 29 bases lay between the germline ends. The CDR3 DNA reads TGCGCCAGCAGCTTGGTGGGGGCTAGCGGAAATACCCGACCTGATTACAATGAGCAGTTCTTC. It translates to CASSLVGASGNTRPDYNEQFF.

Remarks on this clonotype: A single base separates this from a much larger clone, so it may be a read error. The chain combines TRBV5-1 with TRBJ2-7, with TRBD1 matching over 8 bases. Germline V gene sequence: CDR1 SGHRS, CDR2 YFSETQ. V trimming: 1 base; J trimming: 3 bases; junction bases outside the gene matches: 3. The CDR3 is made up of 14 amino acids. CDR3 bases: TGCGCCAGCAGCTTGTTACAGGGGGACTACGAGCAGTACTTC. This encodes CASSLLQGDYEQYF.

Of note for this clonotype: This sequence may be a read error, since a much larger clone differs from it by one base. The chain employs TRBV5-1 and TRBJ2-2, with 13 positions matching TRBD2. There are 19 residues in the CDR3. V was clipped by 4 bases and J by 3 bases; unmatched bases: 12. Germline CDR1 is SGHRS and CDR2 is YFSETQ. The chain's CDR3 is CASSPAGLAGVIHTGELFF. The DNA for the CDR3 is TGCGCCAGCAGCCCGGCTGGACTAGCGGGAGTGATTCACACCGGGGAGCTGTTTTTT.

About this clonotype itself: This could be a read error, since a much larger clone is one nucleotide away. The CDR3 sequence: CASSPQTYRRYTDTQYF. In DNA form, the CDR3 reads TGTGCCAGCAGCCCCCAGACCTACAGACGATACACAGATACGCAGTATTTT. The V call is TRBV7-9, the J call TRBJ2-3; D not certain. V lost 5 bases, J lost 2 bases, and 20 bases lay in between. CDR3 length: 17 amino acids. The V gene's germline CDR1 is SEHNR and CDR2 FQNEAQ (reference sequence).

This clonotype has ten or more counts. This chain uses TRBV20-1 with TRBJ2-1; TRBD2 matches 8 bases. Trimming removed 5 bases from V and 6 bases from J; junction bases left unmatched: 9. The CDR3 extends over 14 amino acids. Per germline, CDR1 DFQATT and CDR2 SNEGSKA (reference sequence). The CDR3 region is CSARNPGLGNEQFF. CDR3 coding DNA: TGCAGTGCTCGAAATCCGGGACTAGGCAATGAGCAGTTCTTC.

This clonotype was recorded at least ten times. The chain joins TRBV29-1 to TRBJ1-4; 8 positions match TRBD1. Germline values: CDR1 SQVTM, CDR2 ANQGSEA. This CDR3 has 13 amino acids. V shed 5 bases and J 4 bases; nucleotides not matched to a gene: 3. This CDR3 reads CSVKGQDNEKLFF. As DNA, the CDR3 is TGCAGCGTTAAGGGACAGGATAATGAAAAACTGTTTTTT.

This chain connects TRBV6-5 to TRBJ1-3; the D is unclear. CDR1 MNHEY and CDR2 SVGAGI come from the germline V gene. Between the trimmed V and J ends, which lost 2 bases and 0 bases, there was a span of 5 bases. There are 14 residues in the CDR3. The CDR3 DNA reads as TGTGCCAGCAGTTACGGCGGCTCTGGAAACACCATATATTTT. Translating it yields CASSYGGSGNTIYF.